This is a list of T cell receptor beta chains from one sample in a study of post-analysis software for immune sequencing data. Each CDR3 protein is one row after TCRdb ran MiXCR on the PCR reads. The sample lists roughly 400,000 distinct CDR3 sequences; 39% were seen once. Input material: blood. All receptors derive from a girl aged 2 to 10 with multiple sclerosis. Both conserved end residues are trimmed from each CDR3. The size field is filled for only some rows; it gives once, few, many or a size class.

CDR3 protein: ASSKAEGDPYEQF
clone size: -
V gene: TRBV21-1
J gene: TRBJ2-1

CDR3 protein: ASSQDREFNYGYT
clone size: -
V gene: TRBV12-3/TRBV12-4
J gene: TRBJ1-2

CDR3 protein: SARGTVVDEQF
clone size: few
V gene: TRBV20-1
J gene: TRBJ2-1

CDR3 protein: SGLGGGNYEQY
clone size: many
V gene: TRBV29-1
J gene: TRBJ2-7

CDR3 protein: ASSFADRRNQPRH
clone size: -
V gene: TRBV28
J gene: TRBJ1-5

CDR3 protein: ASSFNMAGPYEQY
clone size: few
V gene: TRBV7-2
J gene: TRBJ2-7

CDR3 protein: ASSAKLAGGPDEQF
clone size: -
V gene: TRBV27
J gene: TRBJ2-1

CDR3 protein: ASSLALLAGGPYEQY
clone size: -
V gene: TRBV7-2
J gene: -

CDR3 protein: ASSQVAQGVYEQY
clone size: -
V gene: TRBV4-1
J gene: TRBJ2-7

CDR3 protein: ASSSGTRASNYGYT
clone size: -
V gene: TRBV5-1
J gene: TRBJ1-2

CDR3 protein: ASSQPPTRTLNSPLH
clone size: -
V gene: TRBV6-1
J gene: TRBJ1-6

CDR3 protein: ASSYPSTGGPYEQY
clone size: few
V gene: TRBV6-5
J gene: TRBJ2-7

CDR3 protein: ASSYLSPGQGVEQY
clone size: -
V gene: TRBV6-5
J gene: TRBJ2-7

CDR3 protein: ASSLPSQETQY
clone size: -
V gene: TRBV5-4
J gene: TRBJ2-5

CDR3 protein: ASSYGTGGPRAPLH
clone size: -
V gene: TRBV6-5
J gene: TRBJ1-6

CDR3 protein: SARVGTGGADTQY
clone size: -
V gene: TRBV20-1
J gene: TRBJ2-3

CDR3 protein: ASSPAGGAVYEQY
clone size: -
V gene: TRBV7-2
J gene: -

CDR3 protein: SVEGLVSYNEQF
clone size: many
V gene: TRBV29-1
J gene: TRBJ2-1

CDR3 protein: ASSYSPNHNEQF
clone size: few
V gene: TRBV6-5
J gene: TRBJ2-1

CDR3 protein: ASSPPQGSEQY
clone size: -
V gene: TRBV7-9
J gene: -

CDR3 protein: ASTPPRGQGQETQY
clone size: -
V gene: TRBV28
J gene: TRBJ2-5

CDR3 protein: ASTRIGTGDAYEQY
clone size: -
V gene: TRBV27
J gene: TRBJ2-7